This T cell receptor beta chain was documented in a study of immune heterogeneity within non-small cell lung tumors. Template input, which was bulk tumor genomic DNA, totaled 600 ng per sample. Several biopsies were spaced far apart within each primary tumor and obtained as surgery took place. Patients underwent curative surgery for untreated, newly diagnosed non-small cell lung cancer. Multiplex PCR amplified TCR beta CDR3 with 32 V and 13 J primers. TCRdb re-analysed the multiplex PCR reads in MiXCR, keeping a single row per CDR3 protein. The sample has some 14,000 distinct CDR3 sequences; about 30% are singletons. This clonotype was seen a few times. V was clipped by 2 bases and J by 6 bases, with 17 bases between them. The V gene's germline CDR1 is MDHEN and CDR2 SYDVKM. This CDR3 contains 16 residues.

Material: lung tumor tissue. The V and J genes are TRBV28 and TRBJ2-1; D ambiguous. This receptor was taken from a man between 40 and 49 years old with non-small cell lung cancer. CDR3 protein: CASSLPTRTRGNEQFF. CDR3 bases: TGTGCCAGCAGTTTACCTACAAGGACGCGTGGCAATGAGCAGTTCTTC.